The next 7 T cell receptor beta chains were all read from a single sample in a study of control samples from healthy donors and cancer patients. TCRdb's copy holds only in-frame clones and misses some; the assay was immunoSEQ multiplex PCR. The sample shows 95,000 to 150,000 clones, roughly nine tenths of them seen only once. Input material: blood. Source of these receptors: a woman younger than 35 in good health.

The V call is TRBV7-2, the J call TRBJ1-1, with a tentative D call TRBD1 (6 bases). Trimming pared 10 bases from V and 1 base from J, leaving 19 bases between. The CDR3 is made up of 15 amino acids. Germline loops: CDR1 SGHTA, CDR2 FQGNSA. DNA for the CDR3: TGTGCCATCCAGAGGAGAGACAGGCCGAACACTGAAGCTTTCTTT. Its translation is CAIQRRDRPNTEAFF.

The chain is built from TRBV28 and TRBJ1-1; D is uncertain. CDR1 and CDR2 from the germline V gene are MDHEN and SYDVKM. There are 13 residues in the CDR3. Trimming cost V 3 bases and J 1 base, with 6 bases left between them. For the CDR3, the DNA is TGTGCCAGCAGTTTGGAGGGGAACACTGAAGCTTTCTTT. It codes for CASSLEGNTEAFF.

In its sample, this clone was seen once. This sequence joins TRBV9 and TRBJ1-3; D remains unclear. The germline V gene encodes CDR1 SGDLS and CDR2 YYNGEE. CDR3 length: 15 amino acids. Trimming shortened V by 4 bases and J by 1 base, and 12 bases separated the two germline ends. DNA of the CDR3: TGTGCCAGCAGCCCTCAGGCGGGGTCTGGAAACACCATATATTTT. This gives the protein CASSPQAGSGNTIYF.

The rearrangement links TRBV5-1 to TRBJ1-1; 7 bases match TRBD1. Germline CDR1 and CDR2: SGHRS and YFSETQ. The CDR3 totals 13 residues. V dropped 4 bases and J dropped 3; count of bases not matched to a gene: 3. The CDR3 DNA reads TGCGCCAGCAGCCCCGACAGGGACACTGAAGCTTTCTTT. Protein sequence: CASSPDRDTEAFF. The full variable domain, in which reference TRBV5-1 and TRBJ1-1 provide the parts outside the CDR3, is KAGVTQTPRYLIKTRGQQVTLSCSPISGHRSVSWYQQTPGQGLQFLFEYFSETQRNKGNFPGRFSGRQFSNSRSEMNVSTLELGDSALYLCASSPDRDTEAFFGQGTRLTVV.

The chain recombines TRBV4-3 with TRBJ1-3, with D possibly being TRBD1 (6 bases). The V end was cut by 1 base, the J end by 0 bases, with 16 bases between. Germline V lookup: CDR1 LGHNA, CDR2 YSLEER. CDR3 length equals 18 residues. The CDR3 region has the DNA TGCGCCAGCAGCCAAGTGGTCCTGGGGACACACTCTGGAAACACCATATATTTT. Residues: CASSQVVLGTHSGNTIYF.

CDR3 amino acids: CASSPPRQNTGELFF. The CDR3 DNA sequence: TGTGCCAGCAGCCCCCCCAGACAGAACACCGGGGAGCTGTTTTTT. The J gene is TRBJ2-2, the V gene TRBV7-9; no clear D gene. Trimming pared 5 bases from V and 1 base from J, leaving 11 bases between. This CDR3 has 15 amino acids. Germline lookup yields CDR1 SEHNR and CDR2 FQNEAQ (reference sequence).

This sequence joins TRBV9 and TRBJ1-2; 7 bases are a match to TRBD1. CDR1 and CDR2 from the germline V gene are SGDLS and YYNGEE. J gave up 3 bases and V 3 bases, and 11 bases lay outside the gene matches. This CDR3 region has 16 residues. The CDR3 reads CASSAGGAGGHYGYTF. In nucleotides, the CDR3 is TGTGCCAGCAGCGCCGGTGGAGCAGGGGGTCACTATGGCTACACCTTC.